This T cell receptor (beta chain) was profiled in a study of shared clonotypes between healthy human individuals. The data were produced by immunoSEQ multiplex PCR, yet TCRdb's version contains in-frame clones alone and is incomplete. The data contain around 1.1 million clones, 75% to 80% of them singletons. This clone was detected only once. The clonotype originates from a man aged 18 to 30 in good health. Some clones in this sample may be carry-over from other donors' samples. Sequencing was performed on memory CD4+ T cells from PBMCs. Subset defined: CD45RA-negative fraction.

This CDR3 reads CASSLKLTGQPQHF. CDR3 sequence (DNA): TGCGCCAGCAGCCTAAAGTTAACTGGTCAGCCCCAGCATTTT. V and J are TRBV4-3 and TRBJ1-5, with D hard to call. This CDR3 region has 14 residues. The germline CDR1 and CDR2 sequences are LGHNA and YSLEER. V lost 4 bases, J lost 6 bases, and 13 bases lay in between.